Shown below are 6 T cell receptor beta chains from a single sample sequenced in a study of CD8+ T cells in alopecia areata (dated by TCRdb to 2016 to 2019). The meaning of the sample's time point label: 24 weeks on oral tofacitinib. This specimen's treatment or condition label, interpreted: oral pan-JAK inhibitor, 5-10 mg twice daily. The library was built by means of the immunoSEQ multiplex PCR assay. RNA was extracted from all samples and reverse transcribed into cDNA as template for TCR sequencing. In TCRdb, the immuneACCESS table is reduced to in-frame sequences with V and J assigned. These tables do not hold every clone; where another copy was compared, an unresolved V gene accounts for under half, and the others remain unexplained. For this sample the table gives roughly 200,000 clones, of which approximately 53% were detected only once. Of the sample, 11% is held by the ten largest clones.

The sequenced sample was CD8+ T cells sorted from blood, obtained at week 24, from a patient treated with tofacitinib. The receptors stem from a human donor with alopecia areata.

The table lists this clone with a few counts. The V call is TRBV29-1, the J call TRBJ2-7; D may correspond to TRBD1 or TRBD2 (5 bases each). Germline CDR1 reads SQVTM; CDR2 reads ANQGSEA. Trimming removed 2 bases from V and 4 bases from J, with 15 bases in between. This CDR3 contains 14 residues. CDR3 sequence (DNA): TGCAGCGTTGAAATCCCCGGGACCGGTTACGAGCAGTACTTC. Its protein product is CSVEIPGTGYEQYF.

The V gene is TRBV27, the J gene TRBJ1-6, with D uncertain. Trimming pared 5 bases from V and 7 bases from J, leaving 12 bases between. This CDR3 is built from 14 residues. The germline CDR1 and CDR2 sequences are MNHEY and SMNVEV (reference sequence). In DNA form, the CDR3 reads TGTGCCAGCAGTCCAGGCACGGGGAATTCACCCCTCCACTTT. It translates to CASSPGTGNSPLHF.

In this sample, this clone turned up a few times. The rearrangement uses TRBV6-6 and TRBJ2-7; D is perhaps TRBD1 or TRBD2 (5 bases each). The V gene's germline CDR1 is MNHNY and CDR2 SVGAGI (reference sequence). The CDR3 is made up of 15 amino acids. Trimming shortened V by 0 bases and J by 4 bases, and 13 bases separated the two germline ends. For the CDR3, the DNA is TGTGCCAGCAGTTACTCAAGGGGACCAGGGTACGAGCAGTACTTC. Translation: CASSYSRGPGYEQYF.

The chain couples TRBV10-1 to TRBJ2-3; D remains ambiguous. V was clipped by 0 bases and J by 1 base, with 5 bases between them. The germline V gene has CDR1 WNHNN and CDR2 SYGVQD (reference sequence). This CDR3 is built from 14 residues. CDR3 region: CASSESAGTDTQYF. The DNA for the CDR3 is TGCGCCAGCAGTGAGTCGGCGGGCACAGATACGCAGTATTTT.

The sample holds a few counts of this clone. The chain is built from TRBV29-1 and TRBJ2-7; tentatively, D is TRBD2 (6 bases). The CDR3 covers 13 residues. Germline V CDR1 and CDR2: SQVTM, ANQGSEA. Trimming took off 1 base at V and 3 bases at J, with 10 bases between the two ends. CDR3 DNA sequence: TGCAGCGTTGAAGGCAGGGAGGACTACGAGCAGTACTTC. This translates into CSVEGREDYEQYF.

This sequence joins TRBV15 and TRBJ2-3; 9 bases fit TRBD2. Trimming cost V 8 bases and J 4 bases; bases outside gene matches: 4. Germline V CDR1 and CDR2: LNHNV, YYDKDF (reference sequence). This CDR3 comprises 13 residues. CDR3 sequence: CATGGGGADTQYF. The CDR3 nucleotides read TGTGCCACCGGCGGCGGGGGGGCAGATACGCAGTATTTT.